These 19 T cell receptor beta chains were sequenced from one sample in a study of metastatic and nonmetastatic thyroid tumors. Each patient went into thyroid surgery without having received any treatment. TCRdb re-clonotyped the PCR reads via MiXCR. The data show 30,000 or so clones, around a quarter seen once. Material for sequencing was blood. These TCRs come from a female donor with papillary thyroid cancer or a benign thyroid nodule (not recorded which). Some clones in this sample may be carry-over from other donors' samples.

In this sample, this clone is medium-sized. The chain combines TRBV28 with TRBJ1-5, with D maybe TRBD1 (6 bases). CDR3 length: 16 residues. The ends were cut back, 7 bases at V and 9 bases at J, with 25 bases in the middle. Germline V gene sequence: CDR1 MDHEN, CDR2 SYDVKM. The chain's CDR3 is CASIRGIGTLGGPQHF. The CDR3, as DNA: TGTGCCAGCATAAGGGGGATCGGGACTCTCGGTGGGCCCCAGCATTTT.

In its sample, this clone was seen many times. The junction differs from germline at one of its ends, possibly a read error. The chain employs TRBV6-1 and TRBJ1-2; 10 nucleotides agree with TRBD1. Germline V gene sequence: CDR1 MNHNS, CDR2 SASEGT. CDR3 length equals 14 residues. CDR3 sequence reads: CASREGTGVYGYTF. The CDR3 region has the DNA TGTGCCAGCAGGGAAGGGACAGGGGTCTATGGCTACACCTTC.

A remark on this clone: This sequence may be a read error, since a much larger clone differs from it by one base. This chain links TRBV10-3 with TRBJ2-3; 10 bases agree with TRBD2. CDR3 length equals 16 residues. Germline V gives CDR1 ENHRY, CDR2 SYGVKD. The CDR3 nucleotides are TGTTCCATCAGTGAGCAACATCTAGCGGGAGTAGATACGCAGTATTTT. Translating gives CSISEQHLAGVDTQYF.

This clone has at least ten counts. Additional DNA sequences in this sample encode the identical CDR3. V usage is TRBV3-1 and J usage is TRBJ1-1; D call uncertain. Germline V gene lookup returns CDR1 LGHDT and CDR2 YNNKEL (reference sequence). CDR3 length: 13 amino acids. Trimming left V 5 bases short and J 1 base short, with 8 bases between. Written as DNA, the CDR3 is TGTGCCAGCAGCAGAAGGTGGAACACTGAAGCTTTCTTT. Its protein is CASSRRWNTEAFF.

This clone came up a few times. The V gene is TRBV15, the J gene TRBJ2-3, with D maybe TRBD1 (6 bases). The CDR3 totals 15 residues. Germline loops: CDR1 LNHNV, CDR2 YYDKDF (reference sequence). The CDR3 protein is CVDTANGQSTDTQYF. The CDR3 nucleotides are TGTGTCGACACCGCCAACGGACAGTCCACAGATACGCAGTATTTT. Looking up the rest from reference TRBV15 and TRBJ2-3 gives the full variable domain: DAMVIQNPRYQVTQFGKPVTLSCSQTLNHNVMYWYQQKSSQAPKLLFHYYDKDFNNEADTPDNFQSRRPNTSFCFLDIRSPGLGDTAMYLCVDTANGQSTDTQYFGPGTRLTVL.

There are many counts of this clone. The chain links TRBV14 to TRBJ1-4; D is undetermined. Trimming shortened V by 3 bases and J by 7 bases, and 15 bases separated the two germline ends. The germline gives CDR1 SGHDN, CDR2 FVKESK. This CDR3 spans 15 amino acids. This chain's CDR3 is CASSHRSGSGEKLFF. CDR3 nucleotides: TGTGCCAGCAGCCACCGATCCGGGTCGGGTGAAAAACTGTTTTTT.

This clone was observed at least ten times. The CDR3 DNA follows: TGTGCCAGTAGTAAGACAGGTTTCTCCTACAATGAGCAGTTCTTC. Its protein product is CASSKTGFSYNEQFF. V gene TRBV19 combines with J gene TRBJ2-1, with D maybe TRBD1 (6 bases). Trimming stripped 4 bases from V and 0 bases from J, with 10 bases between. The CDR3 runs to 15 residues. The germline CDR1 and CDR2 sequences are LNHDA and SQIVND (reference sequence). Looking up the rest from reference TRBV19 and TRBJ2-1 gives the full variable domain: DGGITQSPKYLFRKEGQNVTLSCEQNLNHDAMYWYRQDPGQGLRLIYYSQIVNDFQKGDIAEGYSVSREKKESFPLTVTSAQKNPTAFYLCASSKTGFSYNEQFFGPGTRLTVL.

To note about this clone: The conserved closing phenylalanine or tryptophan is absent in this CDR3, likely reflecting a read error. It is unclear where the CDR3 begins or ends on the DNA, so no DNA is shown, and the CDR3 is as TCRdb lists it. This chain joins TRBV6-1 and TRBJ2-1; the table calls TRBD2, which could not be checked here. The CDR3 is 13 residues long, ends included. The germline V gene has CDR1 MNHNS and CDR2 SASEGT. This chain's CDR3 is CASTAYPAGEMFC.

This clone was detected many times. V usage is TRBV27 and J usage is TRBJ1-6; D possibly corresponds to TRBD1 (5 bases). The CDR3 extends over 15 amino acids. The V gene's germline CDR1 is MNHEY and CDR2 SMNVEV (reference sequence). The V end was cut by 6 bases, the J end by 7 bases, with 16 bases between. The CDR3 loop is CASSIPGRGNSPLHF. CDR3 nucleotides: TGTGCCAGCAGCATCCCGGGGAGGGGCAATTCACCCCTCCACTTT.

Many counts were recorded for this clone. The chain has TRBV4-2 and TRBJ2-2; TRBD2 matches 8 bases. Germline-derived CDR1 and CDR2 are LGHNA and YNFKEQ. With 0 bases clipped from V and 6 bases from J, the junction kept 6 bases outside the gene matches. The CDR3 is made up of 16 amino acids. In nucleotides, the CDR3 is TGTGCCAGCAGCCAAGAGTTTGGTAGCGGGGCCGGGGAGCTGTTTTTT. The encoded protein is CASSQEFGSGAGELFF.

The sample holds many counts of this clone. The V call is TRBV5-1, the J call TRBJ2-5; D not certain. The ends were cut back, 0 bases at V and 5 bases at J, with 11 bases in the middle. Germline V gene sequence: CDR1 SGHRS, CDR2 YFSETQ. The CDR3 contains 14 residues. The CDR3 reads CASSLVGPGETQYF. The CDR3 DNA is TGCGCCAGCAGCTTGGTGGGTCCTGGGGAGACCCAGTACTTC.

This clone was observed at least ten times. The rearrangement links TRBV7-8 to TRBJ1-2, with a weak D call TRBD1 (5 bases). V was trimmed by 5 bases and J by 3 bases, leaving 10 bases between them. Germline assignment: CDR1 SGHVS and CDR2 FQNEAQ. CDR3 length: 13 amino acids. CDR3 residues: CASSPGGDYGYTF. The CDR3 coding sequence is TGTGCCAGCAGCCCGGGAGGGGACTATGGCTACACCTTC.

With regard to this clone: A much larger clone lies one base from this, so it may be a read error. This chain links TRBV28 with TRBJ2-1, with D maybe TRBD2 (6 bases). Germline loops: CDR1 MDHEN, CDR2 SYDVKM. V lost 4 bases and J 6 bases, leaving 19 bases between the germline ends. This CDR3 has 16 amino acids. The DNA for the CDR3 is TGTGCCAGCAGTTCACAGCGGGCTCCGGCCGTCAATGAGCAGTTCTTC. Amino acids: CASSSQRAPAVNEQFF.

This clone has a count of ten or more. The chain joins TRBV10-3 to TRBJ2-3; perhaps TRBD2 as D (6 bases). V lost 7 bases to trimming and J lost 4 bases, with 9 bases between them. Germline CDR1 reads ENHRY; CDR2 reads SYGVKD. The CDR3 extends over 12 amino acids. CDR3 region: CAINAGSDTQYF. The CDR3 DNA sequence: TGTGCCATCAACGCGGGATCAGATACGCAGTATTTT.

The chain links TRBV6-1 to TRBJ2-2; D may match TRBD1 or TRBD2 (5 bases each). The CDR3 is 17 residues long. Germline CDR1 reads MNHNS; CDR2 reads SASEGT. Trimming left V 6 bases short and J 5 bases short, with 22 bases between. As DNA, the CDR3 is TGTGCCAGCAGCTTAGAATCCGTTGACAGCGGTACCGGGGAGCTGTTTTTT. Its protein is CASSLESVDSGTGELFF.

The table lists this clone with many counts. An end of the junction differs from the germline gene, which may be a read error. The rearrangement uses TRBV11-2 and TRBJ1-2, with a weak D call TRBD1 (6 bases). Germline CDR1 reads SGHAT; CDR2 reads FQNNGV. The CDR3 has 13 residues. In DNA form, the CDR3 reads TGTGCCAGCAGCGTAGACAGGAGCCGAGGCTACACCTTC. Translated, it gives CASSVDRSRGYTF.

This clone was observed many times. V gene TRBV5-1 combines with J gene TRBJ2-7; tentatively, D is TRBD1 (6 bases). CDR3 size: 13 residues. Trimming took 0 bases from V and 4 from J, leaving 8 bases between them. Germline lookup yields CDR1 SGHRS and CDR2 YFSETQ. CDR3 coding DNA: TGCGCCAGCAGCTTGGAGGGGGTTTACGAGCAGTACTTC. This codes for CASSLEGVYEQYF.

This clone was seen many times. The chain recombines TRBV4-2 with TRBJ2-7; no clear D gene. V was trimmed by 0 bases and J by 3 bases, leaving 6 bases between them. The CDR3 extends over 13 amino acids. The germline V gene has CDR1 LGHNA and CDR2 YNFKEQ. The CDR3 DNA reads TGTGCCAGCAGCCAAGATTTTAGCTACGAGCAGTACTTC. Amino acid sequence: CASSQDFSYEQYF.

J is TRBJ2-6 and V is TRBV11-1; D is undetermined. Trimming removed 5 bases at V and 0 bases at J, with 20 bases between. Germline values: CDR1 SGHAT, CDR2 FQDESV (reference sequence). This CDR3 has 19 amino acids. The CDR3 region is CASSPTNSIRRSGANVLTF. Written as DNA, the CDR3 is TGTGCCAGCAGCCCAACCAATAGCATTCGACGCTCTGGGGCCAACGTCCTGACTTTC.